This TCR beta chain was captured by sequencing in a study of T cell responses to AZD1222 COVID-19 vaccine. Clones were sequenced by immunoSEQ multiplex PCR, and TCRdb holds only the in-frame ones, with some missing. Among under 70,000 clones listed, approximately 79% were seen once. Germline V gene data show CDR1 as MDHEN and CDR2 as SYDVKM. The CDR3 consists of 15 residues. Trimming took 10 bases from V and 6 from J, leaving 21 bases between them. V gene TRBV28 combines with J gene TRBJ1-4; maybe TRBD1 (5 bases). The sample here was peripheral blood, taken on day 0 of MenACWY control vaccination. The source of this sequence is an adult in good health. The CDR3 sequence: CATQTPGGGYEKLFF. DNA of the CDR3: TGTGCCACCCAAACCCCCGGGGGGGGATATGAAAAACTGTTTTTT.